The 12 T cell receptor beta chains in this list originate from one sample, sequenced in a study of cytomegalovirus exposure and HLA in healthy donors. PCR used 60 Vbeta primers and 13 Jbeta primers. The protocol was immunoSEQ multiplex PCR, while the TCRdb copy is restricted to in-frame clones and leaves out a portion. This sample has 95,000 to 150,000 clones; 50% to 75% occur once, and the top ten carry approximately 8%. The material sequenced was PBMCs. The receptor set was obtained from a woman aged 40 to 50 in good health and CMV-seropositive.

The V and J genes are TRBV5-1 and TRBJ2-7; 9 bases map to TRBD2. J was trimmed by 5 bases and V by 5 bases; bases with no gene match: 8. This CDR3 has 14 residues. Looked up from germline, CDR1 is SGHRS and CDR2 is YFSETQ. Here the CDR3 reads CASRAGGQGNEQYF. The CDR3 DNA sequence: TGCGCCAGCAGAGCGGGGGGCCAGGGGAACGAGCAGTACTTC. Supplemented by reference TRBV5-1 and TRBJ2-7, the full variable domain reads KAGVTQTPRYLIKTRGQQVTLSCSPISGHRSVSWYQQTPGQGLQFLFEYFSETQRNKGNFPGRFSGRQFSNSRSEMNVSTLELGDSALYLCASRAGGQGNEQYFGPGTRLTVT.

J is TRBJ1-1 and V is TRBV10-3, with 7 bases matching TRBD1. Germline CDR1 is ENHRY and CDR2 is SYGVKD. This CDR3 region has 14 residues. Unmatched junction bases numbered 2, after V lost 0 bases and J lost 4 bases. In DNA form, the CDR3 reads TGTGCCATCAGTGAGTCAGGGGGCCGCACTGAAGCTTTCTTT. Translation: CAISESGGRTEAFF.

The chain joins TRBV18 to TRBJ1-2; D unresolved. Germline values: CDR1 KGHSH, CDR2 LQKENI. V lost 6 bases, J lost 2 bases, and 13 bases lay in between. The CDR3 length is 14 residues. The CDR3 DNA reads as TGTGCCAGCTCGTTCGAGATGAGAAACTATGGCTACACCTTC. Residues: CASSFEMRNYGYTF.

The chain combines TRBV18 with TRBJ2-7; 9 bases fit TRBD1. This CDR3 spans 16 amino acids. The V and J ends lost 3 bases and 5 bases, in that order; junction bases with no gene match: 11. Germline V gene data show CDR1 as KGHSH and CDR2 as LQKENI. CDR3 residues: CASSPQSTGGRDEQYF. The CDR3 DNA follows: TGTGCCAGCTCACCCCAATCGACAGGGGGGCGCGACGAGCAGTACTTC. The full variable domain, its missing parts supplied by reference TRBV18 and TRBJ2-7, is NAGVMQNPRHLVRRRGQEARLRCSPMKGHSHVYWYRQLPEEGLKFMVYLQKENIIDESGMPKERFSAEFPKEGPSILRIQQVVRGDSAAYFCASSPQSTGGRDEQYFGPGTRLTVT.

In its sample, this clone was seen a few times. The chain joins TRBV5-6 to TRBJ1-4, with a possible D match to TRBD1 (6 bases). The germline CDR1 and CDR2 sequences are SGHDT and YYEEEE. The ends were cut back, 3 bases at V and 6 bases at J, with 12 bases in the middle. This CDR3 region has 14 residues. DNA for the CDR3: TGTGCCAGCAGCTGGGGCAGGGGTCATGAAAAACTGTTTTTT. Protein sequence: CASSWGRGHEKLFF.

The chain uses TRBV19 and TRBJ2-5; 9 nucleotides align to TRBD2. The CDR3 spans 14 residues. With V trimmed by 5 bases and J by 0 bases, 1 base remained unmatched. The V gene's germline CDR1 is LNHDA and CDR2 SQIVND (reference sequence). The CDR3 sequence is CASSPSGNQETQYF. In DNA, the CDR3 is TGTGCCAGTAGTCCTAGCGGGAACCAAGAGACCCAGTACTTC.

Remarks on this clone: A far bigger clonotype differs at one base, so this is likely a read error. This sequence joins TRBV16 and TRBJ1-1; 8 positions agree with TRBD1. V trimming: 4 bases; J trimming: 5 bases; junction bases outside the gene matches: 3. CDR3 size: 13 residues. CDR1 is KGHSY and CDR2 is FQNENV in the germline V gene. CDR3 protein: CASSPDRGTEAFF. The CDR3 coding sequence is TGTGCCAGCAGCCCCGACAGGGGAACTGAAGCTTTCTTT.

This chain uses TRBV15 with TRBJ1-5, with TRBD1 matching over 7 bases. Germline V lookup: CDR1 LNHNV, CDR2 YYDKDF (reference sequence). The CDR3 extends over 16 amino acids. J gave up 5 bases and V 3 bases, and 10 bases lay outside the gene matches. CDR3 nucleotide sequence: TGTGCCACCAGCAGGGCAGTAGGGGGCAGGTATCAGCCCCAGCATTTT. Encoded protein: CATSRAVGGRYQPQHF.

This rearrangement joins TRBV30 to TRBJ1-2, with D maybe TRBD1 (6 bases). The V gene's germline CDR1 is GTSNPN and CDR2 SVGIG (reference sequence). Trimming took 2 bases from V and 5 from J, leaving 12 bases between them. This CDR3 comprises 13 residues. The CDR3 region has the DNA TGTGCCTGGAGTCTACAGGGCGGGTATGGCTACACCTTC. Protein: CAWSLQGGYGYTF. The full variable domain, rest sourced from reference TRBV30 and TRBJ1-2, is SQTIHQWPATLVQPVGSPLSLECTVEGTSNPNLYWYRQAAGRGLQLLFYSVGIGQISSEVPQNLSASRPQDRQFILSSKKLLLSDSGFYLCAWSLQGGYGYTFGSGTRLTVV.

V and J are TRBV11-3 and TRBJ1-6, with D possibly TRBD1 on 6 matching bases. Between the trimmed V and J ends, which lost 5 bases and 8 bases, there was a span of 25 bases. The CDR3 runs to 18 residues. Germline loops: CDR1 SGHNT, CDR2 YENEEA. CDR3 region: CASSPSSTGRIDDSPLHF. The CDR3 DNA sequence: TGTGCCAGCAGCCCCTCCTCCACAGGGAGAATCGATGATTCACCCCTCCACTTT.

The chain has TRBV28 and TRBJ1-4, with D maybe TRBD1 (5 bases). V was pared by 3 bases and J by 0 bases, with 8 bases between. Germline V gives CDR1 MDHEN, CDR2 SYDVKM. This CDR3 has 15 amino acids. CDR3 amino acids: CASSLPQATNEKLFF. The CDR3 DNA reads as TGTGCCAGCAGTTTGCCACAGGCAACTAATGAAAAACTGTTTTTT. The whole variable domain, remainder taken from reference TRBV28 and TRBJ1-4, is DVKVTQSSRYLVKRTGEKVFLECVQDMDHENMFWYRQDPGLGLRLIYFSYDVKMKEKGDIPEGYSVSREKKERFSLILESASTNQTSMYLCASSLPQATNEKLFFGSGTQLSVL.

CDR3 protein: CASTKGGETQYF. In DNA form, the CDR3 reads TGTGCCAGCACCAAGGGGGGGGAGACCCAGTACTTC. The V and J genes are TRBV6-1 and TRBJ2-5; perhaps TRBD2 as D (7 bases). CDR3 length: 12 residues. Trimming removed 7 bases from V and 5 bases from J, with 11 bases in between. CDR1 and CDR2 (germline): MNHNS, SASEGT.